The sample holds a few counts of the clone carrying this T cell receptor beta chain. The target antigen is unknown. TCRB transcripts that were expressed got sequenced, as all of the isolated RNA had been reverse transcribed. The data were produced by immunoSEQ multiplex PCR, yet TCRdb's version contains in-frame clones alone and is incomplete. The table includes approximately 270,000 clones, roughly an eighth detected once. The source of the sample is a study of beta chain features in type 1 diabetes. Findings and limits, study-wide: Moderately but significantly shorter TCRB CDR3s were found in Type 1 diabetes patients in all four CD4+ subsets.

Trimming removed 5 bases from V and 0 bases from J, with 11 bases in between. This CDR3 spans 15 amino acids. Germline V gene lookup returns CDR1 SGHTA and CDR2 FQGTGA. The sequenced sample was naive CD4+ T cells from blood. The clonotype was recovered from a man aged 30 to 39 with type 1 diabetes. The rearrangement joins TRBV7-3 to TRBJ2-1; weak D call: TRBD2 (6 bases). The CDR3 is CASSLTSPSYNEQFF. In DNA form, the CDR3 reads TGTGCCAGCAGCCTTACTAGCCCCTCCTACAATGAGCAGTTCTTC.